The entry below gives a single TCR beta chain sequence along with its context. Method: immunoSEQ multiplex PCR; TCRdb's copy keeps in-frame clones and lacks some. Of some 100,000 clones in the sample, around 93% were seen once. The data are from a study of T cell changes during pregnancy in multiple sclerosis. The CDR3 length is 19 residues. CDR1 SGHNT and CDR2 YENEEA come from the germline V gene. Unmatched junction bases numbered 11, after V lost 4 bases and J lost 2 bases. This sample comprised peripheral blood, obtained after pregnancy. The clonotype comes from a female donor with multiple sclerosis, enrolled in a pregnancy study. The chain links TRBV11-3 to TRBJ2-5; 15 bases are shared with TRBD2. CDR3 DNA: TGTGCCAGCAGCTACCCACTGGGACTAGCGGGGGGCGATCAAGAGACCCAGTACTTC. This sequence encodes CASSYPLGLAGGDQETQYF.